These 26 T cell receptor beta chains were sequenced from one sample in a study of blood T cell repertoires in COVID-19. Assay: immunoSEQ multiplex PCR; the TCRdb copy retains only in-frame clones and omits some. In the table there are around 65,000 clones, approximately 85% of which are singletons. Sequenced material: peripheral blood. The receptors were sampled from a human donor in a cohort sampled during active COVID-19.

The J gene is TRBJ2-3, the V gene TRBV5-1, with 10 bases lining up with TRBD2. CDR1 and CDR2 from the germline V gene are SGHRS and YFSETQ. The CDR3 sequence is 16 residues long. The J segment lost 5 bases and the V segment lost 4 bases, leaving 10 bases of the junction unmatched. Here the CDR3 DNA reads TGCGCCAGCAGCGGCGGGGTAGCGGGGGGCCAAGATACGCAGTATTTT. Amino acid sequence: CASSGGVAGGQDTQYF.

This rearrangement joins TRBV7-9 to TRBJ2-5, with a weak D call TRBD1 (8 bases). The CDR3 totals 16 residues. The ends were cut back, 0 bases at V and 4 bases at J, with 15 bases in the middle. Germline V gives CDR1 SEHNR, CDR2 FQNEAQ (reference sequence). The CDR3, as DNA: TGTGCCAGCAGCTTAGCGCGAACAGGGGGGGGAGAGACCCAGTACTTC. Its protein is CASSLARTGGGETQYF.

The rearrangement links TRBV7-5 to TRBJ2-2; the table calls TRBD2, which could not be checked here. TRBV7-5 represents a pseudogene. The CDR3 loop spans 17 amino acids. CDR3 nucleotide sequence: TGTGTCAGAAGCGTTTCCGGGACTAGCAAGTCCCCCGGGGAGCTGTTTTTT. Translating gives CVRSVSGTSKSPGELFF.

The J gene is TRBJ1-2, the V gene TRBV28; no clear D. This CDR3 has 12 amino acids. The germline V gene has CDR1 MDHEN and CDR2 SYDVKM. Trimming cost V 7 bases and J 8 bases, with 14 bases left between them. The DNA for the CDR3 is TGTGCCAGCATCTCGGGTGGCAGCGGCTACACCTTC. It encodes CASISGGSGYTF.

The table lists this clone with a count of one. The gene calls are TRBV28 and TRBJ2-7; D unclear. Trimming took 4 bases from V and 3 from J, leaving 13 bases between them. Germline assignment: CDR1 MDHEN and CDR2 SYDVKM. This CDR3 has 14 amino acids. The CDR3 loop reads CASSSPSGVYEQYV. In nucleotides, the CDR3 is TGTGCCAGCAGTTCCCCCAGTGGTGTCTACGAGCAGTACGTC.

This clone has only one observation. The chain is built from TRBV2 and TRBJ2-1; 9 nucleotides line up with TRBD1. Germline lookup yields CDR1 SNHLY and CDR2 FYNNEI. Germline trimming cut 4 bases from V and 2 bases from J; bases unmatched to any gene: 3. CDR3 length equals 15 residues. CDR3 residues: CASSVRDRAYNEQFF. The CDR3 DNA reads TGTGCCAGCAGTGTTCGGGACAGGGCCTACAATGAGCAGTTCTTC.

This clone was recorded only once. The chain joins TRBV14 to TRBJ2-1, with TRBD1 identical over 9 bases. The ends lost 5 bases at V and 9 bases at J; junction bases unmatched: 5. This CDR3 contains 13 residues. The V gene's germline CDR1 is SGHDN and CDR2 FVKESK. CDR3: CASSKQGAGEQFF. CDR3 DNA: TGTGCCAGCAGCAAACAGGGGGCTGGTGAGCAGTTCTTC.

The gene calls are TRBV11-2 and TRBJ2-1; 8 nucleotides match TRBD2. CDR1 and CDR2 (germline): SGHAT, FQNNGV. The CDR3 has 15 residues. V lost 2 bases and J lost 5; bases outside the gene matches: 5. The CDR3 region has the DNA TGTGCCAGCAGCTTATCCGGGACTAGAGACAATGAGCAGTTCTTC. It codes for CASSLSGTRDNEQFF. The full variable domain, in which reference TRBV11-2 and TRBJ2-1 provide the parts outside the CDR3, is EAGVAQSPRYKIIEKRQSVAFWCNPISGHATLYWYQQILGQGPKLLIQFQNNGVVDDSQLPKDRFSAERLKGVDSTLKIQPAKLEDSAVYLCASSLSGTRDNEQFFGPGTRLTVL.

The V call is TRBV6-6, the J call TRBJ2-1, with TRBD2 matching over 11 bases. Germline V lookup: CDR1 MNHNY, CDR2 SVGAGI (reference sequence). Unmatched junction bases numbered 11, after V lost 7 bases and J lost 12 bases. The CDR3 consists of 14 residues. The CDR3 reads CASNLAGGLDGQFF. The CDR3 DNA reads TGTGCCAGCAATTTAGCGGGGGGGTTAGACGGGCAGTTCTTC.

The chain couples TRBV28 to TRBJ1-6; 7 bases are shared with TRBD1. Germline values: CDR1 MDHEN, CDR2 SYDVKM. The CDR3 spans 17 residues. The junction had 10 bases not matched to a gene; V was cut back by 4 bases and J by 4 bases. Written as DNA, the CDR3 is TGTGCCAGCAGTTCAGAGGGGGCCCTACTATATAATTCACCCCTCCACTTT. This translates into CASSSEGALLYNSPLHF.

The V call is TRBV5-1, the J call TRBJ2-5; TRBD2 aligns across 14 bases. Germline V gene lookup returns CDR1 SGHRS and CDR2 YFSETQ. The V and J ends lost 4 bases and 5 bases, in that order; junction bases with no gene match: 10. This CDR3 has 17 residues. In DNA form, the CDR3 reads TGCGCCAGCAGCCCCGGGACTAGCGGGGGCGGCGGGGAGACCCAGTACTTC. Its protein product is CASSPGTSGGGGETQYF.

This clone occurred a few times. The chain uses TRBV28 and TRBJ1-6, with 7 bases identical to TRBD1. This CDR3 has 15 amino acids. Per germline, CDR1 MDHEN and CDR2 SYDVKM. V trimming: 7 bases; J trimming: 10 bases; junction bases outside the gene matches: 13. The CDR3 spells CASTRGRGRGSPLHF. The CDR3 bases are TGTGCCAGCACCCGAGGAAGGGGGCGCGGGTCACCCCTCCACTTT.

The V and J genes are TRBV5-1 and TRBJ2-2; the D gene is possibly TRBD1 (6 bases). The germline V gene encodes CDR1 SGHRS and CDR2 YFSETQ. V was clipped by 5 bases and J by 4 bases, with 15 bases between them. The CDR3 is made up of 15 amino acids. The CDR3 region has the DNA TGCGCCAGCAGAGGGGGAAAGAGTTCCACCGGGGAGCTGTTTTTT. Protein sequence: CASRGGKSSTGELFF.

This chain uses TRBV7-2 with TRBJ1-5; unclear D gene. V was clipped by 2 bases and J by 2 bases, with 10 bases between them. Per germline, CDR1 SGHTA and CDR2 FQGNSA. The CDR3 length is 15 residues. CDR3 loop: CASSLSGLGNQPQHF. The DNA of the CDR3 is TGTGCCAGCAGCTTATCTGGGCTTGGCAATCAGCCCCAGCATTTT.

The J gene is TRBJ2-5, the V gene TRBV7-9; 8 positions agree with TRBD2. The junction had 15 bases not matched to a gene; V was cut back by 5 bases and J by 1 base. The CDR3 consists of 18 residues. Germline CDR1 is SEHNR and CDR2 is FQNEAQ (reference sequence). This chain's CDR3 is CASSRRIDFAGGQETQYF. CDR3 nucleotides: TGTGCCAGCAGCCGAAGGATAGATTTTGCGGGGGGCCAAGAGACCCAGTACTTC.

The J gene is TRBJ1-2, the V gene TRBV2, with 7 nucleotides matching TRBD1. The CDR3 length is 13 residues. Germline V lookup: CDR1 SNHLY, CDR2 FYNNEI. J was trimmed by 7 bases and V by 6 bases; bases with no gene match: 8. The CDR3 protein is CASSSGQYLGYTF. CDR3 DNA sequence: TGTGCCAGCAGCTCGGGACAGTATCTTGGCTACACCTTC.

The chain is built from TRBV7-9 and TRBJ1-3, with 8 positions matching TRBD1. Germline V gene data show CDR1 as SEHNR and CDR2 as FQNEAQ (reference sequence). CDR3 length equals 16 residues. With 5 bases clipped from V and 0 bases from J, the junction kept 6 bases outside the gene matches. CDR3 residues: CASSRAQGGSGNTIYF. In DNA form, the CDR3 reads TGTGCCAGCAGCCGTGCACAGGGGGGCTCTGGAAACACCATATATTTT.

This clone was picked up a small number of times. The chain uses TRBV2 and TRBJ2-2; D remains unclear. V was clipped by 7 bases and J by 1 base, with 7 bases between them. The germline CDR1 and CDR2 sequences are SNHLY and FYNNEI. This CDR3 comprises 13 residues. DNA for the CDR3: TGTGCCAGCAATGACCGGAACACCGGGGAGCTGTTTTTT. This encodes CASNDRNTGELFF.

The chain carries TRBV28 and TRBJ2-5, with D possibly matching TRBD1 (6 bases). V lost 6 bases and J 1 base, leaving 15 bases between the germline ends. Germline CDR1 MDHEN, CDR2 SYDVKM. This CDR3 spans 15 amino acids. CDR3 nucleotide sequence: TGTGCCAGCAGCCCCGAAGACAGGTTCCAAGAGACCCAGTACTTC. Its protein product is CASSPEDRFQETQYF.

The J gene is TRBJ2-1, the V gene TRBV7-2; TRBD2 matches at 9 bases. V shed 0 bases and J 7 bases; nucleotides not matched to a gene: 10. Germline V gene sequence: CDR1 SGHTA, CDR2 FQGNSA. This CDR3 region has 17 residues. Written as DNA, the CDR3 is TGTGCCAGCAGCTTAGCCTACGCGGGGGGGCCGGGGAATGAGCAGTTCTTC. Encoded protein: CASSLAYAGGPGNEQFF.

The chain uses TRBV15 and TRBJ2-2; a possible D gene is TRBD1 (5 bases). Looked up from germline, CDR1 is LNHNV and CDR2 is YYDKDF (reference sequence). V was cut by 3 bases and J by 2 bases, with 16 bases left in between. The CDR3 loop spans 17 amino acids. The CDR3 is CATSSPADTLNTGELFF. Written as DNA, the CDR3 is TGTGCCACCAGCAGCCCCGCGGACACCCTCAACACCGGGGAGCTGTTTTTT. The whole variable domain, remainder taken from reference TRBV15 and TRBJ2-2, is DAMVIQNPRYQVTQFGKPVTLSCSQTLNHNVMYWYQQKSSQAPKLLFHYYDKDFNNEADTPDNFQSRRPNTSFCFLDIRSPGLGDTAMYLCATSSPADTLNTGELFFGEGSRLTVL.

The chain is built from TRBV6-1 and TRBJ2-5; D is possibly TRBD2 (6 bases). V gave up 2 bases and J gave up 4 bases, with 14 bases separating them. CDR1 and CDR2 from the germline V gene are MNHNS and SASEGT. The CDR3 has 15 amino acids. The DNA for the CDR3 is TGTGCCAGCAGTGAACAGGAAGTGGGGGGAGAGACCCAGTACTTC. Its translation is CASSEQEVGGETQYF.

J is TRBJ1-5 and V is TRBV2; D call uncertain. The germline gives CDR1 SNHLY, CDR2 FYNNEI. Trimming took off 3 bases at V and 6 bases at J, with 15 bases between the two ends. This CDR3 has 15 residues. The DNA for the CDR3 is TGTGCCAGCAGTGAGAGTGGGAGGGAGGCTCAGCCCCAGCATTTT. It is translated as CASSESGREAQPQHF.

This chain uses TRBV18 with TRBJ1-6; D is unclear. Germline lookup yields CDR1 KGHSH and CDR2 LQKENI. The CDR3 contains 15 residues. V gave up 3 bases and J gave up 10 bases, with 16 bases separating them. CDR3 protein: CASSPYGPPNSPLHF. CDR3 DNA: TGTGCCAGCTCACCCTATGGTCCCCCTAACTCACCCCTCCACTTT.

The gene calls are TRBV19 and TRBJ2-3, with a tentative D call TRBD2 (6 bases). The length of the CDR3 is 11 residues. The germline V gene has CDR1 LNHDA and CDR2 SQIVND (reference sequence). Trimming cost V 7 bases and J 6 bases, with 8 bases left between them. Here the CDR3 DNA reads TGTGCCAGTAATCGGGAGGATACGCAGTATTTT. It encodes CASNREDTQYF.

The CDR3 nucleotides are TGTGCCAGCAGCTTGGGCGGACAGGCACCCTATGGCTACACCTTC. Protein sequence: CASSLGGQAPYGYTF. The chain is built from TRBV5-6 and TRBJ1-2; 7 nucleotides align to TRBD1. The CDR3 is made up of 15 amino acids. In germline, CDR1 is SGHDT, CDR2 YYEEEE. V trimming: 0 bases; J trimming: 4 bases; junction bases outside the gene matches: 6. The variable domain in full, with the rest retrieved from reference TRBV5-6 and TRBJ1-2, is DAGVTQSPTHLIKTRGQQVTLRCSPKSGHDTVSWYQQALGQGPQFIFQYYEEEERQRGNFPDRFSGHQFPNYSSELNVNALLLGDSALYLCASSLGGQAPYGYTFGSGTRLTVV.